Below, one T cell receptor (beta chain) is given with its context. Germline CDR1 and CDR2: SGHRS and YFSETQ. The V end was cut by 7 bases, the J end by 6 bases, with 14 bases between. The CDR3 spans 13 residues. The sample belongs to a study of CD8 T cells in ankylosing spondylitis. Using its own MiXCR run on the 5' RACE reads, TCRdb lists one record per CDR3 protein. The profile shows more than 150,000 distinct CDR3 sequences, roughly 13% of them singletons. The specimen was blood, either unsorted or a sorted T cell fraction (not recorded which). This receptor was obtained from a male donor with ankylosing spondylitis or in good health (not recorded which). The V call is TRBV5-1, the J call TRBJ1-5; D unclear. The CDR3 sequence: CASARWGGQPQHF. The DNA of the CDR3 is TGCGCCAGCGCACGGTGGGGTGGTCAGCCCCAGCATTTT.